This is a list of T cell receptor beta chains from one sample in a study of T cells in Graves' hyperthyroidism and ophthalmopathy. One entry per CDR3 protein, called by TCRdb with MiXCR from the multiplex PCR reads. Of 660,000 or so distinct CDR3 sequences in the sample, 45% are singletons; the top ten hold about 7.2%. Material: peripheral blood or thyroid tissue (not recorded which). These receptors originate from an adult man with Graves' disease, either hyperthyroidism or ophthalmopathy (not recorded which). The CDR3 runs from the conserved cysteine through the conserved F or W. The order of the fields is J gene, V gene, clone size, D gene, CDR3 protein, CDR3 DNA. D genes are given only for firm matches. Rows may omit the clone size; those that give it use once, few, many or a size class.

TRBJ2-7	TRBV7-2	few	TRBD1	CASSLGQGPWSEQYF	TGTGCCAGCAGCCTCGGACAGGGACCTTGGAGCGAGCAGTACTTC
TRBJ1-6	TRBV19	.	.	CASSTRTNSYNSPLHF	TGTGCCAGCAGCACCCGGACGAACTCCTATAATTCACCCCTCCACTTT
TRBJ1-5	TRBV6-5	.	.	CASSWKGVQPQHF	TGTGCCAGCAGTTGGAAGGGGGTCCAGCCCCAGCATTTT
TRBJ1-2	TRBV20-1	.	TRBD1	CSAPGQGGGYTF	TGCAGTGCGCCCGGACAGGGGGGCGGCTACACCTTC
TRBJ2-7	TRBV7-9	few	.	CASSQGRVGYEQYF	TGTGCCAGCAGCCAAGGCAGGGTCGGCTACGAGCAGTACTTC
TRBJ2-2	TRBV7-9	few	.	CASSLATGLANTGELFF	TGTGCCAGCAGCTTGGCCACAGGGTTGGCTAACACCGGGGAGCTGTTTTTT
TRBJ1-5	TRBV29-1	many	TRBD1	CSVSGQGGQPQHF	TGCAGCGTCTCCGGACAGGGAGGTCAGCCCCAGCATTTT
TRBJ1-1	TRBV9	.	.	CASSVAGSGTEAFF	TGTGCCAGCAGCGTAGCCGGGTCTGGCACTGAAGCTTTCTTT
TRBJ2-6	TRBV10-3	.	TRBD1	CAISDQGANVLTF	TGTGCCATCAGTGATCAGGGGGCGAACGTCCTGACTTTC
TRBJ1-1	TRBV7-6	many	.	CASIGRVNTEAFF	TGTGCCAGCATCGGTAGGGTGAACACTGAAGCTTTCTTT
TRBJ1-5	TRBV12-3/TRBV12-4	.	.	CASSFGGDGQPQHF	TGTGCCAGTTCCTTCGGGGGCGATGGGCAGCCCCAGCATTTT
TRBJ2-2	TRBV2	few	TRBD2	CASRHGTSVNTGELFF	TGTGCCAGCAGACACGGGACTAGCGTTAACACCGGGGAGCTGTTTTTT
TRBJ2-6	TRBV9	.	.	CASSASGGTGANVLTF	TGTGCCAGCAGCGCATCGGGCGGGACCGGAGCTAACGTCCTGACTTTC
TRBJ2-5	TRBV9	.	.	CASSVGSGRETQYF	TGTGCCAGCAGCGTAGGCTCAGGCAGAGAGACCCAGTACTTC
TRBJ1-1	TRBV12-3/TRBV12-4	.	.	CASRPTGAGEAFF	TGTGCCAGCAGACCGACCGGGGCAGGTGAAGCTTTCTTT
TRBJ1-5	TRBV20-1	many	.	CSAGTGYNQPQHF	TGCAGTGCAGGTACAGGTTACAATCAGCCCCAGCATTTT
TRBJ1-5	TRBV10-3	.	.	CASSEDQNSNQPQHF	TGTGCCAGCAGTGAAGACCAAAACAGCAATCAGCCCCAGCATTTT
TRBJ1-2	TRBV24-1	many	.	CATSDARGYYGYTF	TGTGCCACCAGTGATGCGAGGGGGTACTATGGCTACACCTTC
TRBJ1-5	TRBV12-3/TRBV12-4	.	.	CASSFGTYSNQPQHF	TGTGCCAGCAGTTTCGGGACATATAGCAATCAGCCCCAGCATTTT
TRBJ1-6	TRBV7-9	.	.	CASSSTRSPLHF	TGTGCCAGCAGCTCGACACGCTCACCCCTCCACTTT
TRBJ1-6	TRBV2	many	.	CASSEETASPLHF	TGTGCCAGCAGTGAGGAGACAGCTTCACCCCTCCACTTT
TRBJ2-2	TRBV24-1	few	TRBD2	CASTPGTSGSQPNTGELFF	TGTGCCAGCACCCCCGGGACTAGCGGGAGCCAACCGAACACCGGGGAGCTGTTTTTT
TRBJ2-5	TRBV24-1	.	.	CATSASWGQETQYF	TGTGCCACCAGTGCTAGTTGGGGGCAAGAGACCCAGTACTTC
TRBJ2-6	TRBV7-4	.	.	CASSFFISRLAGANVLTF	TGTGCCAGCAGCTTTTTTATTTCTCGGCTGGCCGGGGCCAACGTCCTGACTTTC
TRBJ2-6	TRBV24-1	.	.	CATSDDRVLTF	TGTGCCACCAGTGATGACAGGGTCCTGACTTTC
TRBJ2-2	TRBV5-1	many	.	CASSARTGNTGELFF	TGCGCCAGCAGCGCTCGTACAGGGAACACCGGGGAGCTGTTTTTT
TRBJ2-6	TRBV7-9	.	TRBD1	CASSLALTGVRDRVFSGANVLTF	TGTGCCAGCAGCTTAGCGCTTACCGGGGTCCGGGACAGGGTTTTCTCTGGGGCCAACGTCCTGACTTTC
TRBJ1-5	TRBV10-3	few	TRBD1	CAISRDRGQLEHF	TGTGCCATCAGCAGAGACAGGGGGCAGCTCGAGCATTTT
TRBJ1-6	TRBV20-1	.	TRBD1	CSARHGQGMPNSPLHF	TGCAGTGCTCGACACGGACAGGGGATGCCTAATTCACCCCTCCACTTT
TRBJ1-1	TRBV10-3	.	.	CAIRGAASEAFF	TGTGCCATCAGGGGGGCGGCGTCTGAAGCTTTCTTT
TRBJ1-6	TRBV7-2	many	.	CASSPGRRASSPLHF	TGTGCCAGCAGCCCTGGTCGACGGGCGAGTTCACCCCTCCACTTT
TRBJ2-5	TRBV20-1	many	TRBD2	CSAGTTSVETQYF	TGCAGTGCTGGAACAACTAGCGTTGAGACCCAGTACTTC
TRBJ2-7	TRBV20-1	few	.	CSASLQGKGYEQYF	TGCAGTGCTAGTCTCCAGGGGAAAGGCTACGAGCAGTACTTC
TRBJ1-2	TRBV9	.	.	CASSGGEGTNHGYTF	TGTGCCAGCAGCGGGGGGGAAGGGACAAACCATGGCTACACCTTC
TRBJ2-5	TRBV7-9	many	.	CASSLVGLQETQYF	TGTGCCAGCAGCTTAGTCGGACTCCAAGAGACCCAGTACTTC
TRBJ1-2	TRBV5-1	.	.	CASSLATRDYGYTF	TGCGCCAGCAGCTTGGCCACCAGAGACTATGGCTACACCTTC
TRBJ1-6	TRBV7-9	.	TRBD1	CASSSRGRAYSPLHF	TGTGCCAGCAGCTCCAGGGGGCGAGCTTATTCACCCCTCCACTTT
TRBJ2-5	TRBV28	.	TRBD1	CASSIRDSLSQETQYF	TGTGCCAGCAGCATCCGGGACAGCCTATCCCAAGAGACCCAGTACTTC
TRBJ1-3	TRBV20-1	.	TRBD1	CSAPDRETGNTIYF	TGCAGTGCACCCGACAGGGAAACTGGAAACACCATATATTTT
TRBJ2-7	TRBV7-9	many	.	CASSHTGNEQYF	TGTGCCAGCAGCCACACGGGGAACGAGCAGTACTTC
TRBJ1-3	TRBV29-1	.	TRBD1	CSVSDRANTIYF	TGCAGCGTCTCGGACAGGGCGAACACCATATATTTT
TRBJ1-5	TRBV2	.	.	CATSEPWSNQPQHF	TGTGCCACCAGTGAACCTTGGAGCAATCAGCCCCAGCATTTT
TRBJ2-5	TRBV20-1	few	TRBD1	CSARTGARETQYF	TGCAGTGCTAGAACAGGGGCTAGAGAGACCCAGTACTTC
TRBJ2-5	TRBV19	few	TRBD2	CASRHSGGYQETQYF	TGTGCCAGTAGGCATAGCGGGGGGTACCAAGAGACCCAGTACTTC